This T cell receptor (beta chain) is drawn from a study of beta chain features in type 1 diabetes. Overall study results and limits: Across patients, naive, central memory and Treg TCRB repertoires exhibited apparently greater similarity than was observed across healthy donors. Resolution of whether HLA type affects TCRB rearrangement was not achieved here.

CDR3 length: 15 residues. V dropped 0 bases and J dropped 4 bases, with 11 bases sitting between them. The V gene's germline CDR1 is SGDLS and CDR2 YYNGEE. TCRB transcripts that were expressed got sequenced, as all of the isolated RNA had been reverse transcribed. The table came from immunoSEQ multiplex PCR; TCRdb's copy has only in-frame clones and leaves some out. This sample has around 500,000 clones; approximately 31% occur once, and the top ten carry 0.065%. As regards this clone: The antigen remains unidentified.

This TCR derives from a young man in good health. The specimen was naive CD4+ T cells from blood. This chain joins TRBV9 and TRBJ2-1; D is possibly TRBD2 (5 bases). This CDR3 is CASSVERGGYNEQFF. For the CDR3, the DNA is TGTGCCAGCAGCGTAGAACGGGGTGGTTACAATGAGCAGTTCTTC.